This TCR beta chain was obtained from a study of OX40 agonist ivuxolimab in advanced cancers. Study as a whole: An agonistic human IgG2 monoclonal antibody against OX40 (CD134) was given. Partial responses were achieved by three patients: one hepatocellular carcinoma, two cutaneous melanoma.

Autoimmune disease history or systemic immunosuppression excluded patients. The protocol was immunoSEQ multiplex PCR, while the TCRdb copy is restricted to in-frame clones and leaves out a portion. The sample lists some 41,000 clones; 70% to 90% were seen once. V dropped 0 bases and J dropped 3 bases, with 6 bases sitting between them. CDR1 SGHNT and CDR2 YENEEA come from the germline V gene. The CDR3 covers 13 residues. Sequencing used CD4+ or CD8+ T cells sorted from blood, obtained in a trial of the OX40 agonist ivuxolimab. The genes are TRBV11-3 and TRBJ2-7; D is uncertain. The receptor's source is an adult with an advanced solid tumor such as melanoma, head and neck, liver or kidney cancer. CDR3 bases: TGTGCCAGCAGCTTAGATCCAAGCTACGAGCAGTACTTC. It translates to CASSLDPSYEQYF.